This TCR beta chain was captured in a study of lymphopenia after photon versus proton radiotherapy. About this clone itself: As yet, its antigen is unknown.

Only in-frame clones appear in the TCRdb table, and some are missing; sequencing was by immunoSEQ multiplex PCR. The table includes about 30,000 clones, 85% to 90% detected once. Study-level results: After the lymphocyte nadir, photon-treated repertoires showed oligoclonal expansion, especially of CD8+ Temra cells.

The sample in question was peripheral blood, obtained from a patient treated with proton-based radiotherapy. The receptor comes from a woman aged 60-75 years with cholangiocarcinoma. Some clones in this sample may be carry-over from other donors' samples.

The CDR3 reads CSVTETGDYGYTF. The CDR3 DNA is TGCAGCGTAACTGAGACAGGGGACTATGGCTACACCTTC. The chain joins TRBV29-1 to TRBJ1-2, with 8 bases identical to TRBD1. Trimming removed 6 bases from V and 3 bases from J; junction bases left unmatched: 6. This CDR3 contains 13 residues. Looked up from germline, CDR1 is SQVTM and CDR2 is ANQGSEA.